This T cell receptor beta chain was identified in a study of human T cells and chemical hapten exposure. This CDR3 has 13 residues. Germline V gene sequence: CDR1 MNHEY, CDR2 SMNVEV (reference sequence). The trim removed 5 bases at V and 6 bases at J, leaving 4 bases unmatched. Using its own MiXCR run on the RACE reads, TCRdb lists one record per CDR3 protein. The data hold some 79,000 distinct CDR3 sequences, with about 8% observed a single time. Time point given: patch test 1, 2 weeks after DPC sensitization. Treatment described: therapeutic diphenylcyclopropenone sensitization with weekly scalp DPC. This clonotype was detected many times.

The gene calls are TRBV27 and TRBJ2-1, with 7 bases fitting TRBD2. The TCR was taken from a woman aged 30 to 39 with alopecia areata. Some clones in this sample may be carry-over from other donors' samples. The sequencing used whole blood, collected in connection with sensitization to the hapten diphenylcyclopropenone (DPC). This CDR3 is CASSPSGGNEQFF. The CDR3 bases are TGTGCCAGCAGTCCATCGGGGGGCAATGAGCAGTTCTTC.